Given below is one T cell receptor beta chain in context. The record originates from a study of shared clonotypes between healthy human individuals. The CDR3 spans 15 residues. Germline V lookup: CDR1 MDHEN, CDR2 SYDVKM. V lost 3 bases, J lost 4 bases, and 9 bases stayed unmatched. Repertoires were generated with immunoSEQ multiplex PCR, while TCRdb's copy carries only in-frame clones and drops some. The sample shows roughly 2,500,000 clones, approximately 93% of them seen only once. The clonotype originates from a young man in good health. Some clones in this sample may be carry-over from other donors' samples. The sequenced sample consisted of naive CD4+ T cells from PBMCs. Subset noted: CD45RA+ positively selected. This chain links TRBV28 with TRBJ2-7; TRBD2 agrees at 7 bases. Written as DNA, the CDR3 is TGTGCCAGCAGTTTCCGGGGGGTATACCCATACGAGCAGTACTTC. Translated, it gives CASSFRGVYPYEQYF.